This paragraph reports one T cell receptor beta chain. The germline V gene has CDR1 MNHEY and CDR2 SVGAGI. The CDR3 extends over 13 amino acids. V lost 11 bases, J lost 1 base, and 14 bases lay in between. This entry is derived from a study of blood T cell repertoires in COVID-19. Profiling relied on immunoSEQ multiplex PCR, and the TCRdb table lists in-frame clones only, not all of them. This sample has about 270,000 clones; more than 80% occur once, and the top ten carry around 2%. This receptor was obtained from a woman aged 18-29 years who had recovered from COVID-19. Source material: PBMCs or T cells enriched from blood (not recorded which). The J gene is TRBJ1-1, the V gene TRBV6-5; D perhaps matches TRBD1 (6 bases). For the CDR3, the DNA is TGTGCCCTCAGGAGGACAGCGAACACTGAAGCTTTCTTT. Its translation is CALRRTANTEAFF.